Reported below is one T cell receptor (beta chain). Its cognate antigen has yet to be identified. No base-level quality is on record; no much larger clone is a single base apart. TCRbeta CDR3 regions were amplified from genomic DNA using the immunoSEQ Assay, a bias-controlled multiplex PCR. As for the authors' bioinformatics: The number of nucleated cells in each sample was estimated by amplification of reference gene primers within the assay. To quantify the absolute abundance of each unique TCRbeta CDR3 rearrangement, sequence reads were collapsed and filtered. For each sample, productive Simpson clonality was calculated by taking the square root of Simpson's diversity index across productive rearrangements. TCRdb holds this immuneACCESS table with in-frame rearrangements only. Some clones are missing; in checked studies, unresolved V genes explain under half, and the rest has no known cause. The DNA was the basis for D and trimming; V, J and clone size are from that table. The table for this sample lists 100,000 to 150,000 clones; about 80% of them were counted only once. The ten largest clones take up 2.4% of the sample.

The sample comes from a study of blood T cell repertoires in COVID-19 (dated by TCRdb to the early 2020s). With regard to the full study: Collaborator samples came from the United States, Italy and Spain and covered acute and convalescent phases of COVID-19. Sample metadata almost always included a de-identified subject ID, COVID-19 status, age in years and sex. Where available, HLA class I and class II types were obtained from metadata supplied by the sample provider rather than from assay-based typing. The material from the prospective study consisted of cDNA or gDNA derived from T cells, B-cell-depleted T cells, or PBMCs. Deeply sampled blood TCRbeta repertoires from subjects exposed to, actively infected with, or recovered from COVID-19 were included in the dataset. The repertoires were released in a freely available public database intended as a resource for research on the immune response to SARS-CoV-2. Samples came from the ongoing ImmuneRACE study (first 160 participants) plus 1,254 subjects from 6 global collaborators. General study outcomes and caveats: Clinical and demographic metadata were provided uncurated, with the amount varying by source and participant.

The CDR3 runs 15 amino acids, cysteine and phenylalanine included. Only the CDR3 DNA is retained, 45 bases long and in frame from the first base. Looking up the germline V gene (reference sequence) yields CDR1 WNHNN and CDR2 SYGVQD. V drops 0 bases and J drops 7 bases, leaving 13 bases in between. Participants in the prospective study were aged about 18 to 95 years, lived in about two dozen United States geographic areas, and enrolled through a virtual design. In the prospective study, participants were assigned to cohorts based on the clinical history participants reported in a screening survey and a study questionnaire. Mobile phlebotomists in the prospective study collected whole blood, serum and a nasopharyngeal or oropharyngeal swab from every participant. Prospective study participants could optionally give additional blood draws and questionnaires over a 2-month period. Prospective study blood samples were shipped either frozen or at room temperature before DNA extraction.

The sequencing input was PBMCs or T cells enriched from blood (not recorded which). Recombination connected TRBV10-1 to TRBJ2-1; TRBD1 could be the D gene, as 6 bases match. The TCR originated in a man in his forties or fifties with acute COVID-19. The DNA sequence is given as TGCGCCAGCAGTGAGTCGGGGGCGCCGTCGAATGAGCAGTTCTTC. Its protein product is CASSESGAPSNEQFF.